This paragraph covers one TCR beta chain sequence. The sample comes from a study of blood T cell repertoires in COVID-19. Study in general: T cells, B-cell-depleted T cells, or PBMCs supplied cDNA or gDNA.

Trimming removed 0 bases from V and 0 bases from J, with 9 bases in between. This CDR3 has 15 residues. The germline CDR1 and CDR2 sequences are SGHTA and FQGNSA. As processed by the authors: How many nucleated cells were present was estimated from reference gene primer amplification. TCRdb's table, derived via immunoSEQ multiplex PCR, lists solely in-frame clones and lacks some. That table furnishes V, J and clone size, whereas the DNA furnished D and trimming. Of just under 20,000 clones in the sample, nearly 90% were seen once. The chain couples TRBV7-2 to TRBJ2-7, with TRBD2 as a possible D gene (6 bases). The TCR was taken from a human donor with active COVID-19. The donor label of this sample is uncertain. Specimen: peripheral blood. The CDR3 is CASSLAFGSSYEQYF. CDR3 nucleotide sequence: TGTGCCAGCAGCTTAGCGTTCGGGAGCTCCTACGAGCAGTACTTC. Looking up the rest from reference TRBV7-2 and TRBJ2-7 gives the full variable domain: GAGVSQSPSNKVTEKGKDVELRCDPISGHTALYWYRQSLGQGLEFLIYFQGNSAPDKSGLPSDRFSAERTGGSVSTLTIQRTQQEDSAVYLCASSLAFGSSYEQYFGPGTRLTVT.